This passage covers 11 T cell receptor beta chains from one sample sequenced in a study of T cells after yellow fever vaccination. Each CDR3 protein gets one entry after TCRdb re-called the 5' RACE reads with MiXCR. The top ten clones hold about 15% of a sample with hundreds of thousands of distinct CDR3 sequences, 9% to 15% of them seen once. The material was PBMCs, obtained on the day of the yellow fever booster vaccination. The receptors come from a man in his thirties or forties who received the YFV17D yellow fever vaccine.

V is TRBV7-2 and J is TRBJ2-7; 9 bases line up with TRBD1. The germline CDR1 and CDR2 sequences are SGHTA and FQGNSA. Trimming cost V 5 bases and J 3 bases; bases outside gene matches: 14. This CDR3 is built from 17 residues. The chain's CDR3 is CASSSQGQGLWDYEQYF. DNA for the CDR3: TGTGCCAGCAGCAGCCAGGGACAGGGCCTTTGGGACTACGAGCAGTACTTC.

This clonotype was picked up a small number of times. CDR3 region: CASSFGHISNQPQHF. CDR3 DNA: TGTGCCAGCAGTTTTGGACATATTAGCAATCAGCCCCAGCATTTT. The chain employs TRBV12-3 or TRBV12-4 and TRBJ1-5, with D maybe TRBD1 (5 bases). The CDR3 is made up of 15 amino acids. V shed 3 bases and J shed 0 bases, with 9 bases lying between them.

This chain uses TRBV29-1 with TRBJ1-2; weak D call: TRBD1 (6 bases). The CDR3 runs to 13 residues. Trimming shortened V by 7 bases and J by 5 bases, and 17 bases separated the two germline ends. Germline CDR1 and CDR2: SQVTM and ANQGSEA. As DNA, the CDR3 is TGCAGCGACATCCGGGGGCAGGGATATGGCTACACCTTC. Translated: CSDIRGQGYGYTF.

V usage is TRBV9 and J usage is TRBJ2-7; TRBD2 is a possible D gene (5 bases). Germline CDR1 and CDR2: SGDLS and YYNGEE. V lost 0 bases to trimming and J lost 3 bases, with 13 bases between them. This CDR3 region has 15 residues. The CDR3 sequence is CASSVGGSAIYEQYF. The CDR3 DNA sequence: TGTGCCAGCAGCGTAGGAGGGTCCGCCATCTACGAGCAGTACTTC.

This clonotype has just a few counts. V is TRBV20-1 and J is TRBJ2-7; a possible D gene is TRBD1 (6 bases). The V end lost 0 bases, the J end lost 5 bases, and 14 bases lay between the germline ends. This CDR3 has 14 amino acids. Germline V gene data show CDR1 as DFQATT and CDR2 as SNEGSKA (reference sequence). The CDR3 DNA sequence: TGCAGTGCTAGAGATCTGGACAGCGATAACGAGCAGTACTTC. Protein product: CSARDLDSDNEQYF.

This chain links TRBV30 with TRBJ1-4, with D hard to call. In germline, CDR1 is GTSNPN, CDR2 SVGIG (reference sequence). V was trimmed by 1 base and J by 9 bases, leaving 9 bases between them. The CDR3 is 12 residues long. This CDR3 reads CAWSEDGQKLFF. CDR3 DNA: TGTGCCTGGAGTGAGGACGGTCAAAAACTGTTTTTT.

The chain couples TRBV6-1 to TRBJ1-1; D remains ambiguous. The V end lost 10 bases, the J end lost 1 base, and 13 bases lay between the germline ends. The CDR3 contains 13 residues. Germline V gene data show CDR1 as MNHNS and CDR2 as SASEGT. CDR3 sequence: CATQGWGNTEAFF. Here the CDR3 DNA reads TGTGCCACCCAAGGGTGGGGGAACACTGAAGCTTTCTTT.

The chain employs TRBV7-9 and TRBJ1-2; D is perhaps TRBD1 (5 bases). CDR3 length: 15 amino acids. Germline V lookup: CDR1 SEHNR, CDR2 FQNEAQ (reference sequence). Trimming left V 5 bases short and J 3 bases short, with 16 bases between. CDR3 coding DNA: TGTGCCAGCAGCGCCCGCGGACAATCGGACTATGGCTACACCTTC. Protein product: CASSARGQSDYGYTF.

CDR3 sequence: CSARGGDQPQHF. The CDR3 bases are TGCAGTGCTAGGGGGGGGGATCAGCCCCAGCATTTT. The rearrangement uses TRBV20-1 and TRBJ1-5; possibly TRBD1 for D (5 bases). V lost 3 bases to trimming and J lost 5 bases, with 8 bases between them. CDR3 length equals 12 residues. Germline V gene data show CDR1 as DFQATT and CDR2 as SNEGSKA (reference sequence).

The V and J genes are TRBV5-6 and TRBJ2-6, with D possibly being TRBD2 (7 bases). The CDR3 consists of 16 residues. Germline V gene lookup returns CDR1 SGHDT and CDR2 YYEEEE. The V end was cut by 4 bases, the J end by 4 bases, with 15 bases between. CDR3 amino acids: CASSVGGGIGANVLTF. In DNA form, the CDR3 reads TGTGCCAGCAGCGTGGGAGGGGGGATAGGGGCCAACGTCCTGACTTTC.

This clonotype has just one count. This chain joins TRBV12-3 or TRBV12-4 and TRBJ2-7; 9 bases match TRBD1. V trimming: 6 bases; J trimming: 5 bases; junction bases outside the gene matches: 8. The CDR3 runs 14 residues. This CDR3 is CASRLWDRAHEQYF. In DNA form, the CDR3 reads TGTGCCAGCAGGTTATGGGACAGGGCCCACGAGCAGTACTTC.